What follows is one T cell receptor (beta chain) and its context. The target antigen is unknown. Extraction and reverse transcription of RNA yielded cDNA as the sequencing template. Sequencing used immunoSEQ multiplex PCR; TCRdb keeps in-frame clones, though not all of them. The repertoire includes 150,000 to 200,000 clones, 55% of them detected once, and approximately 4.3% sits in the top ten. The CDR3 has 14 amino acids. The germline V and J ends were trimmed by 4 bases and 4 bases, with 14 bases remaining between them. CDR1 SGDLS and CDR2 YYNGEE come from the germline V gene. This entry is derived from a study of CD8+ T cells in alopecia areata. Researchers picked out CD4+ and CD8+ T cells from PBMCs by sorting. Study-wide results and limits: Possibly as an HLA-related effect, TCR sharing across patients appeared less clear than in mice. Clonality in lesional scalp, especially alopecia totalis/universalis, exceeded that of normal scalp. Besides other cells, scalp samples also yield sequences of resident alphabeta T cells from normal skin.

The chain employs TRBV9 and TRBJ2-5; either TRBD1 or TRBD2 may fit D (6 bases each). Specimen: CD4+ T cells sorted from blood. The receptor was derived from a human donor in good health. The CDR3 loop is CASSITQGGETQYF. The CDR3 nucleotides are TGTGCCAGCAGCATAACACAGGGAGGAGAGACCCAGTACTTC.